A single T cell receptor beta chain is shown here with its context. Germline V CDR1 and CDR2: SGHVS, FQNEAQ. Between the trimmed V and J ends, which lost 1 base and 11 bases, there was a span of 8 bases. This CDR3 spans 11 amino acids. The entry originates in a study of technical replicates of blood from several donors. Clones were sequenced by immunoSEQ multiplex PCR, and TCRdb holds only the in-frame ones, with some missing. This sample yields roughly 65,000 clones, of which about 87% are seen a single time; 4% to 5% belongs to the top ten. This TCR was recovered from a human donor in good health. Some clones in this sample may be carry-over from other donors' samples. Sequencing input: PBMCs. The chain joins TRBV7-8 to TRBJ1-2; no firm D call. The CDR3 sequence is CASSLDQIYTF. CDR3 coding DNA: TGTGCCAGCAGCTTAGACCAGATATACACCTTC. The variable domain in full, completed from reference TRBV7-8 and TRBJ1-2, reads GAGVSQSPRYKVAKRGQDVALRCDPISGHVSLFWYQQALGQGPEFLTYFQNEAQLDKSGLPSDRFFAERPEGSVSTLKIQRTQQEDSAVYLCASSLDQIYTFGSGTRLTVV.